In its sample, the clone carrying this TCR beta chain was seen many times. The antigen is not known. The CDR3 is 15 amino acids. CDR1 and CDR2 (germline): SGHVS, FQNEAQ. With 4 bases clipped from V and 5 bases from J, the junction kept 6 bases outside the gene matches. The entry originates in a study of response to subunit inactivated influenza vaccine. Study-level results: A suggestion made by the authors is that each seasonal influenza vaccination recruits few new T cells.

TCRdb fed the RT-PCR reads into MiXCR, producing one record per CDR3 protein. The sample lists 450,000 to 600,000 distinct CDR3 sequences, approximately 7.8% occurring once. The sample in question was PBMCs from blood, obtained roughly 24 months after vaccination. The rearrangement joins TRBV7-8 to TRBJ2-3; 10 nucleotides match TRBD2. This clonotype originated in a man in his fifties or sixties who received an inactivated influenza vaccine. CDR3 nucleotides: TGTGCCAGCAGCTACACTAGCGGGAAGAGAGATACGCAGTATTTT. Translated, it gives CASSYTSGKRDTQYF. The variable domain in full, with the rest retrieved from reference TRBV7-8 and TRBJ2-3, is GAGVSQSPRYKVAKRGQDVALRCDPISGHVSLFWYQQALGQGPEFLTYFQNEAQLDKSGLPSDRFFAERPEGSVSTLKIQRTQQEDSAVYLCASSYTSGKRDTQYFGPGTRLTVL.